These T cell receptor beta chains were read from a single sample in a study of metastatic and nonmetastatic thyroid tumors. TCRdb re-analyzed the PCR reads using MiXCR. The sample has approximately 20,000 clones; approximately 15% are singletons. The specimen sequenced was tumor tissue. These receptors were obtained from a female donor with papillary thyroid cancer or a benign thyroid nodule (not recorded which). Some clones in this sample may be carry-over from other donors' samples. Each CDR3 is given with its conserved first and last residue. D genes are given only for firm matches. Where a row states a size, it is once, few, many or the class of an expanded clone; other rows omit it.

cdr3_nt	cdr3_aa	v_call	j_call	clone_size	d_call
TGTGCCGGCAGTTTTGGACAGGGTTATGGCTACACCTTC	CAGSFGQGYGYTF	TRBV6-2/TRBV6-3	TRBJ1-2	.	TRBD1
TGCAGTGCTAGTTACACCTCCTCCTGCGAGCAGTACTTC	CSASYTSSCEQYF	TRBV20-1	TRBJ2-7	many	.
TGTGCCAGCAGTCCCCCGGGGGGGGCTTGGAAGCCCCAGCATTTT	CASSPPGGAWKPQHF	TRBV28	TRBJ1-5	many	.
TGCAGTGCTAGAGATGAGGCAGGCGCCTACGAGCAGTACTTC	CSARDEAGAYEQYF	TRBV20-1	TRBJ2-7	many	.
TGTGCCATCAAGGAGCAGAGCTCTGGAAACACCATATATTTT	CAIKEQSSGNTIYF	TRBV10-3	TRBJ1-3	many	.
TGTGCCAGCAGTTTATCGGGACGGCTGAACACTGAAGCTTTCTTT	CASSLSGRLNTEAFF	TRBV28	TRBJ1-1	.	.
TGCAGTGCTAGAGACCAGGTCTACGAGCAGTACTTC	CSARDQVYEQYF	TRBV20-1	TRBJ2-7	many	.
TGCAGTGCTAGTCTAGGGGACTATGGCTACACCTTC	CSASLGDYGYTF	TRBV20-1	TRBJ1-2	many	.
TGTGCCAGCAGCTTGCACAGCGGGGGCGAGCAGTACTTC	CASSLHSGGEQYF	TRBV7-3	TRBJ2-7	medium-sized	TRBD2
TGTGCCAGCAGTTCCGCGTCCGGCGGGGGGGCACGTGAGCAGTTCTTC	CASSSASGGGAREQFF	TRBV6-5	TRBJ2-1	medium-sized	TRBD2
TGTGCCAGCAGTCGAAGCGTGGGACAGGGGCGACGGGGCTACACCTTC	CASSRSVGQGRRGYTF	TRBV6-1	TRBJ1-2	many	TRBD1
TGCAGTGCTAGAGATAAGGGGGCTCTGTCCTACGAGCAGTACTTC	CSARDKGALSYEQYF	TRBV20-1	TRBJ2-7	many	TRBD1
TGTGCCAGTAGTACGGGACTAGCCAGCAATGAGCAGTTCTTC	CASSTGLASNEQFF	TRBV19	TRBJ2-1	many	TRBD2
TGTGCCAGTAGTCGGGGGACGGACTCCTACGAGCAGTACTTC	CASSRGTDSYEQYF	TRBV19	TRBJ2-7	many	.
TGTGCCAGTAGTATATCTCAGGGAAACAACTATGGCTACACCTTC	CASSISQGNNYGYTF	TRBV19	TRBJ1-2	many	.
TGTGCCAGCAGTCACAGGGCGACTAACTATGGCTACACCTTC	CASSHRATNYGYTF	TRBV12-3/TRBV12-4	TRBJ1-2	many	.
TGTGCCAGCAGTTTAGACCCAGGGCGGCGCACTGAAGCTTTCTTT	CASSLDPGRRTEAFF	TRBV12-3/TRBV12-4	TRBJ1-1	many	.